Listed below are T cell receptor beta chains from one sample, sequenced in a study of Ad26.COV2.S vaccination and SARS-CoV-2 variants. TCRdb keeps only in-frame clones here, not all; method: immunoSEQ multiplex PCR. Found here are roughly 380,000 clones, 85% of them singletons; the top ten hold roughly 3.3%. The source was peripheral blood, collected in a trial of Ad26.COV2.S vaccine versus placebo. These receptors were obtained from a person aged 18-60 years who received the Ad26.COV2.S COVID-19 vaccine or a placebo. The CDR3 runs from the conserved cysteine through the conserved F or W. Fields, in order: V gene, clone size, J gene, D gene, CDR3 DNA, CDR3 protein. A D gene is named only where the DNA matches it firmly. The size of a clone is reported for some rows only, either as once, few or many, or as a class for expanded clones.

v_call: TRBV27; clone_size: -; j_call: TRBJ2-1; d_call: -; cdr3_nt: TGTGCCAGCAGTATAGGGGCACTCACTGAGCAGTTCTTC; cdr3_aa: CASSIGALTEQFF
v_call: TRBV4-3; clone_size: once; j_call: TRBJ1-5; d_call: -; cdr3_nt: TGCGCCAGCAGCCAAGATCGCCAGAGAAATCAGCCCCAGCATTTT; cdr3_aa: CASSQDRQRNQPQHF
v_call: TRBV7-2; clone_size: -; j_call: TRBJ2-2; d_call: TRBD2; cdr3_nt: TGTGCCAGCAGCTTAGAGGGACTACACACGAGCACCGGGGAGCTGTTTTTT; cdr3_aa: CASSLEGLHTSTGELFF
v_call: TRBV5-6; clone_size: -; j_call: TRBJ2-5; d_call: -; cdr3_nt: TGTGCCAGCAGCTCACCGGGGTTGGAGACCCAGTACTTC; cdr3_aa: CASSSPGLETQYF
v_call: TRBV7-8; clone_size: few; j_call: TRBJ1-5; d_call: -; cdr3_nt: TGTGCCAGCAGCTTAGTCGGGACGAGTCAGCCCCAGCATTTT; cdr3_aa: CASSLVGTSQPQHF
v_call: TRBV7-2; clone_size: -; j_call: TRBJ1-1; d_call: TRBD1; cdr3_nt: TGTGCCAGCAGCTTGTTCGCCCTCCGAGGGGGCTTGAACACTGAAGCTTTCTTT; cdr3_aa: CASSLFALRGGLNTEAFF
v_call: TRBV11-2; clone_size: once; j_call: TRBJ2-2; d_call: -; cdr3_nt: TGTGCCAGCAGCTTAATTTTTTGGGGGGCGCGAAATTCCACCGGGGAGCTGTTTTTT; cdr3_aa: CASSLIFWGARNSTGELFF
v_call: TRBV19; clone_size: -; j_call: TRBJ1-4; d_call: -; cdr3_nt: TGTGCCAGTAGTGCGCTACAGTCAACTAATGAAAAACTGTTTTTT; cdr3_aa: CASSALQSTNEKLFF
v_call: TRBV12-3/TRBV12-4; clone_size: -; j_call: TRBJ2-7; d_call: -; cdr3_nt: TGTGCCAGCAGTCCCCAGGCGTACCACGAGCAGTACTTC; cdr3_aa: CASSPQAYHEQYF
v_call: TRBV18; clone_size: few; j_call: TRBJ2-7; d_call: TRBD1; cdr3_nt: TGTGCCAGCTCACCTCCGGGACAGGGAAGGGACGAGCAGTACTTC; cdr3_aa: CASSPPGQGRDEQYF
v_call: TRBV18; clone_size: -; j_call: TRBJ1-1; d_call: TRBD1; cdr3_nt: TGTGCCAGCTCACTAGGGACAGGGAGAGGAACTGAAGCTTTCTTT; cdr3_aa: CASSLGTGRGTEAFF
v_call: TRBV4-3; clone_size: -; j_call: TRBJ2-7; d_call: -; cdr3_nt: TGCGCCAGCAGCCAAGACAGGGGGGACTTTTCCTACGAGCAGTACTTC; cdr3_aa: CASSQDRGDFSYEQYF
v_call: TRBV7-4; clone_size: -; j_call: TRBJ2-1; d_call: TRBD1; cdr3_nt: TGTGCCAGCAGCATCCGGGACAGGGGGCGAATGGACTTCGACAATGAGCAGTTCTTC; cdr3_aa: CASSIRDRGRMDFDNEQFF
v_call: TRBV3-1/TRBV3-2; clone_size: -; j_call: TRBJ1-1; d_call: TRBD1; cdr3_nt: TGTGCCAGCAGCCTGACAGGGACCCCTGAAGCTTTCTTT; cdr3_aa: CASSLTGTPEAFF
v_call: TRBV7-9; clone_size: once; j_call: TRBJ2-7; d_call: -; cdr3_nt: TGTGCCAGCAGCTTAGCCGGTTCTCCTTACGAGCAGTACTTC; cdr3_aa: CASSLAGSPYEQYF
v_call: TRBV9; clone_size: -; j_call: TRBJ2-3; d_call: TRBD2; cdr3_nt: TGTGCCAGCAGCGTCGGGACTAGCGGTAGCACAGATACGCAGTATTTT; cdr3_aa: CASSVGTSGSTDTQYF
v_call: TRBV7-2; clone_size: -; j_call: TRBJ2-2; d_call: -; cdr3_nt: TGTGCCAGCAGCCGCATTGGACAGAGATACACCGGGGAGCTGTTTTTT; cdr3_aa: CASSRIGQRYTGELFF
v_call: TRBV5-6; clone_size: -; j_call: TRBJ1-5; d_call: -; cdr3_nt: TGTGCCAGCAGCTTTGGAGGGAATCCAAATCAGCCCCAGCATTTT; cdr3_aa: CASSFGGNPNQPQHF
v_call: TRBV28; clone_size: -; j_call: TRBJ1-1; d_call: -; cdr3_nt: TGTGCCAGCAGTTGGTGGGGGAACACTGAAGCTTTCTTT; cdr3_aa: CASSWWGNTEAFF
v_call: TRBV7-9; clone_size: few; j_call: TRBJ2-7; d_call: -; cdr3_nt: TGTGCCAGCAGCTTGAGTACGAAGGCCTACGAGCAGTACTTC; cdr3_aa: CASSLSTKAYEQYF
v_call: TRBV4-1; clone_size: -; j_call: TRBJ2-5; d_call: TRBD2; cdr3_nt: TGCGCCAGCAGCCAAGGGACTAGCGGGGGGCCGGCGCGAGAGACCCAGTACTTC; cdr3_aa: CASSQGTSGGPARETQYF
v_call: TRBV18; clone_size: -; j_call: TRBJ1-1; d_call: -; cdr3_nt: TGTGCCAGCTCACGGACCCAGGCGACTGAAGCTTTCTTT; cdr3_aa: CASSRTQATEAFF
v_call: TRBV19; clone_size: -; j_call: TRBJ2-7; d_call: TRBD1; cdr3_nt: TGTGCCAGTAAAGGGACAGGGTCCTACGAGCAGTACTTC; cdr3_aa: CASKGTGSYEQYF
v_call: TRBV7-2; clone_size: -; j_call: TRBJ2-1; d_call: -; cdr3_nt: TGTGCCAGCAGCCGTCACAGGGATGCTGAGCAGTTCTTC; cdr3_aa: CASSRHRDAEQFF
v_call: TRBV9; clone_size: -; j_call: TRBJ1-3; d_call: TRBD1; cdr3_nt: TGTGCCAGCAGCCCAGGACAGGGCTTGGGTTCCGGAAACACCATATATTTT; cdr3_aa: CASSPGQGLGSGNTIYF
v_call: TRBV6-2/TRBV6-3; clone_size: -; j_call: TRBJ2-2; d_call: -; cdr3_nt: TGTGCCAGCAGCAACGAGGCCAGGCGGAGGACCGGGGAGCTGTTTTTT; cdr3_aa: CASSNEARRRTGELFF
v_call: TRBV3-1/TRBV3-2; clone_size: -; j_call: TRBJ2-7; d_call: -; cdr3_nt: TGTGCCAGCAGCCAAGCCGGGCCATACGAGCAGTACTTC; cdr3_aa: CASSQAGPYEQYF
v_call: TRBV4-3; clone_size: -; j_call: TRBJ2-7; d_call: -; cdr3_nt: TGCGCCAGCAGCCAAGTGTTCGGTGGGAACTACGAGCAGTACTTC; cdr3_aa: CASSQVFGGNYEQYF
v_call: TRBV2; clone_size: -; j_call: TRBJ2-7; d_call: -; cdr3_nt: TGTGCCAGCAGCGAAACCCCGTGGTCGTCCTACGAGCAGTACTTC; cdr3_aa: CASSETPWSSYEQYF
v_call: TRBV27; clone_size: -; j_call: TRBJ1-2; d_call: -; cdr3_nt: TGTGCCAGCAGTTTAGCAGGGACGTATGGCTACACCTTC; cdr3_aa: CASSLAGTYGYTF
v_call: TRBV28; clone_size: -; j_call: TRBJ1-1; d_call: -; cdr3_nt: TGTGCCAGCAGTTTAAGACAAGACACTGAAGCTTTCTTT; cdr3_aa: CASSLRQDTEAFF
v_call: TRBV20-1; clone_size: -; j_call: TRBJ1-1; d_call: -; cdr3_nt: TGCAGTGCTACTCTTCGCACTGAAGCTTTCTTT; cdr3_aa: CSATLRTEAFF
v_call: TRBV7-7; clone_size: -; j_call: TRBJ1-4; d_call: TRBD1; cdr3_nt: TGTGCCAGCAGCTCCTCGGACAGGGGGTTTACGCGTGAAAAACTGTTTTTT; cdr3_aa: CASSSSDRGFTREKLFF
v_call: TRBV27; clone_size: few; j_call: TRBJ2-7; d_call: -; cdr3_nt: TGTGCCAGCAGTGGGCCGGACAAGGGGTCATCCTACGAGCAGTACTTC; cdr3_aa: CASSGPDKGSSYEQYF
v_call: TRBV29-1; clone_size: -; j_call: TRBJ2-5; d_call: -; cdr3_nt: TGCAGCGTTGAACCAACCTCTAGCGTGGAGACCCAGTACTTC; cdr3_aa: CSVEPTSSVETQYF
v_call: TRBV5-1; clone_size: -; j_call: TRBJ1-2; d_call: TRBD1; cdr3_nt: TGCGCCAGCAGCCCCGGGACAGGCTTAAACTATGGCTACACCTTC; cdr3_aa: CASSPGTGLNYGYTF
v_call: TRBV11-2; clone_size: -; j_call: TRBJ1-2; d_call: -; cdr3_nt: TGTGCCAGCAGCTTCTCAGGGGCAATTAAGGGTGGCTACACCTTC; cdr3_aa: CASSFSGAIKGGYTF
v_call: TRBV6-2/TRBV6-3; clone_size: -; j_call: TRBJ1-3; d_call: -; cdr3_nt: TGTGCCAGCAGTTACTTTGGCGGAAACTCTGGAAACACCATATATTTT; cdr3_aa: CASSYFGGNSGNTIYF
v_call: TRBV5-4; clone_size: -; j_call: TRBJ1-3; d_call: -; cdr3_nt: TGTGCCAGCAGCTTGGGTCAGGCGGCTGGAAACACCATATATTTT; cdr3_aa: CASSLGQAAGNTIYF
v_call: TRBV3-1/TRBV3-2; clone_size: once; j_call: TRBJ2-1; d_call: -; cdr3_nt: TGTGCCAGCAGCCAAGTGGCCTACAATGAGCAGTTCTTC; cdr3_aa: CASSQVAYNEQFF
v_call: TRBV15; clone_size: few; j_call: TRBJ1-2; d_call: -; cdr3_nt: TGTGCCACCAGCAGAGACAGGGTCACTAACTATGGCTACACCTTC; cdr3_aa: CATSRDRVTNYGYTF
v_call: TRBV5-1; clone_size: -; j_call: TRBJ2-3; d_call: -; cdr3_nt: TGCGCCAGCAGCTACTCGGACTACAGCACAGATACGCAGTATTTT; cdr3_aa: CASSYSDYSTDTQYF
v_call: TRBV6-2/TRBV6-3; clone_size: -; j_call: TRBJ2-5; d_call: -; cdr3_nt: TGTGCCAGCAGTTACCTAGGGGGTGAAGAGACCCAGTACTTC; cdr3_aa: CASSYLGGEETQYF
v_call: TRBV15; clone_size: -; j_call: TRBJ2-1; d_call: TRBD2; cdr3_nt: TGTGCCACCAGCAGACAACGGACGGGGGGAGGCGAGCAGTTCTTC; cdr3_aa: CATSRQRTGGGEQFF
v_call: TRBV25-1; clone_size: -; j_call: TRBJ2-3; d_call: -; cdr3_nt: TGTGCCAGCAGTGCCACCGGGGACCCGACAGATACGCAGTATTTT; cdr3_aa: CASSATGDPTDTQYF
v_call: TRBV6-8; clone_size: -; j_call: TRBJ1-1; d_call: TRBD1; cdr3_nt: TGTGCCAGCACTGACAGGGGTGAAAGCGAGGCTTTCTTT; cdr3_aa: CASTDRGESEAFF